Reported below is one T cell receptor beta chain. The data originate from a study of blood T cells in healthy people across ages. V was shortened by 1 base and J by 7 bases, with 17 bases between the two germline ends. The CDR3 totals 16 residues. CDR1 and CDR2 from the germline V gene are SGHTA and FQGNSA. Primers used in a second PCR of roughly 7 to 12 cycles were a sample-barcoded 5' primer and a J-beta primer mix. MiXCR, applied by TCRdb to the 5' RACE reads, yields one record per CDR3 protein. The top ten clones hold 8% to 10% of a sample with over 750,000 distinct CDR3 sequences, approximately 25% of them seen once. Donor samples were obtained from healthy Caucasian individuals from Russia, aged about 6 to 95. The same data also contributed to another study, on T cells of mothers and their children. That report notes: Over five children and their three healthy Caucasian mothers were the donors.

This receptor was obtained from a boy aged 5-17 years in good health. The specimen was blood. V usage is TRBV7-2 and J usage is TRBJ1-5; D gene unclear. The CDR3, as DNA: TGTGCCAGCAGCTTAGAAGCCCGGTCTCCACGGCAGCCCCAGCATTTT. Translation: CASSLEARSPRQPQHF.